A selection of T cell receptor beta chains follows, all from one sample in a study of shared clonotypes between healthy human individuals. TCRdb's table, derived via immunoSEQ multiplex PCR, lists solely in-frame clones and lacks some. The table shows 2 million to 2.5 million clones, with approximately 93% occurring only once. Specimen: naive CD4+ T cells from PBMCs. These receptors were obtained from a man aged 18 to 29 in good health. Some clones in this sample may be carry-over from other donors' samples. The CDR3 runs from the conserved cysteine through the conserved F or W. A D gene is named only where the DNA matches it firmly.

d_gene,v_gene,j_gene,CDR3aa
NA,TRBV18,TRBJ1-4,CASSPLGINEKLFF
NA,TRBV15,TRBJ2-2,CATSRDTGKNTGELFF
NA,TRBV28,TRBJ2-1,CASIVTGRRLEQFF
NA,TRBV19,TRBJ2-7,CASSGRLDSSYEQYF
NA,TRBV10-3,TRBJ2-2,CAIGRATRPGELFF
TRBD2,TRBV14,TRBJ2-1,CASSQVRASGRVRSSYNEQFF
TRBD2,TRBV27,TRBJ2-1,CASSARDYRYNEQFF
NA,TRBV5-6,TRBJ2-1,CASSAPTAYNEQFF
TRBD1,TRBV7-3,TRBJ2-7,CASSSFTGGMDEQYF
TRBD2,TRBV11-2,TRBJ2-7,CASSLMASGGSYEQYF
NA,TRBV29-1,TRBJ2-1,CSVEGDSYNEQFF
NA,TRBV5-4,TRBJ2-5,CASSLRETQYF
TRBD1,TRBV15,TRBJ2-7,CATSHPGQGYEQYF
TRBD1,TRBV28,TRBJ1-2,CASSSGQNYGYTF
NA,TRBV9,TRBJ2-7,CASSVGETLLYEQYF
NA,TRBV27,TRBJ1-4,CASSPRSNEKLFF
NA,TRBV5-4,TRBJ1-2,CASSLGGSYNYGYTF
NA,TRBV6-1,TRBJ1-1,CASSERRQSEAFF
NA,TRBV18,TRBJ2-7,CASSPITGGSSYEQYF
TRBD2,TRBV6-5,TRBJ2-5,CATAKKREGLETQYF
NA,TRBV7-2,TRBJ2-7,CASSLGQSGRYEQYF
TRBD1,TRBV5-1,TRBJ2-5,CASSLGDRAQETQYF
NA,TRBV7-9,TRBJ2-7,CASSSWRGQGSYEQYF
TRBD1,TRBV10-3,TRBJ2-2,CAISPGQGTGELFF
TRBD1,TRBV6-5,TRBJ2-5,CASSLTGFQETQYF
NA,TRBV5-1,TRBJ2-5,CASSSGGRETQYF
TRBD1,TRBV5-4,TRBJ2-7,CASSGWDSSYEQYF
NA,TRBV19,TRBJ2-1,CASSIVSHNEQFF
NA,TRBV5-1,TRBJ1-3,CASSLDSSGNTIYF
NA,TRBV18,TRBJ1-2,CASSPAEGYGYTF
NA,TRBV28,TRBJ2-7,CASRPWAGAPSEQYF
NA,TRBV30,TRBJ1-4,CAWTAVRAGKKLFF
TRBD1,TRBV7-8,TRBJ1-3,CASSPRNRGSGNTIYF
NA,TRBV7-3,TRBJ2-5,CASSQQPVRYAISVAETQYF
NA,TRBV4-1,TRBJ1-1,CASSQPFSENTEAFF
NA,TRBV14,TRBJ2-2,CASSQYVATGELFF
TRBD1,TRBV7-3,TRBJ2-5,CASSSTGGETQYF
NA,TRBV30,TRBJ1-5,CAWSLGHQPQHF
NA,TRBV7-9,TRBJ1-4,CASSLGAGASTNEKLFF
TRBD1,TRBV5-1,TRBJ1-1,CASSQGGTEAFF
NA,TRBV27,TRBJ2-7,CASSPMRPLSNEQYF
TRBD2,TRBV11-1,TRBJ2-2,CASSRRSGRYTGELFF
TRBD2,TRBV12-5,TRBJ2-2,CASGPATSVGTGELFF
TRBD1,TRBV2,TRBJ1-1,CASRTGQGGNTEAFF
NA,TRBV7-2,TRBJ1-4,CASSFPTAMGPTPVEKLFF